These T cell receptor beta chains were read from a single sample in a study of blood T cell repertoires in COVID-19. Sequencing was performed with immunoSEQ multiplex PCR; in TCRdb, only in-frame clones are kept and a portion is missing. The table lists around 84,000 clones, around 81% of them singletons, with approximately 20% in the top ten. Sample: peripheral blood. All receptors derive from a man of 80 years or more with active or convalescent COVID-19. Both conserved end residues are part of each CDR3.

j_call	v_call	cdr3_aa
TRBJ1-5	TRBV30	CAWRSGTGQNQPQHF
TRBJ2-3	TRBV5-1	CASSLVSGGADTQYF
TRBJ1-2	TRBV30	CAWGLVGGTGYTF
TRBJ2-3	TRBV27	CASSSGLFTDTQYF
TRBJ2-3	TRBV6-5	CASSYSTSGSRDTQYF
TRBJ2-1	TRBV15	CATSREGGVRSNEQFF
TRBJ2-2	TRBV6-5	CATRNGRNTGELFF
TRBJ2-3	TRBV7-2	CASSFFGGTDTQYF
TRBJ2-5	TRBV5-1	CASSLGLMKPETQYF
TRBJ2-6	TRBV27	CASRLQGSGANVLTF
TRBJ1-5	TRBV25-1	CASSPTGRGGNQPQHF
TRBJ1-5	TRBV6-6	CASRETGSNQPQHF
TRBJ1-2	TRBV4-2	CASSRDREKHGYTF
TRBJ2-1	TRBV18	CASSPSDLGTSGGAWQFF
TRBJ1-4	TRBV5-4	CASSSRTGSDWEKLFF
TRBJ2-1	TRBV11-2	CASSGTSGIYNEQFF
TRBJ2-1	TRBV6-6	CASSFGANNEQFF
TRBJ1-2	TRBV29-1	CSVQGAEGYTF
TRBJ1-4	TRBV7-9	CASSQGRVATNEKLFF
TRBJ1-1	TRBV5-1	CASSYYRAMNTEAFF
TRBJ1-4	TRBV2	CASSVYRGRSEKLFF
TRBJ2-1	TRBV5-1	CASSLAGTNEQFF
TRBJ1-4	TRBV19	CASSTRYRGANEKLFF
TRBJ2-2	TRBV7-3	CASSLRLAGKNTGELFF
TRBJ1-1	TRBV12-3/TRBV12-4	CASSRGLTEAFF
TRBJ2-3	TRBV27	CASSLQRGLSDTQYF
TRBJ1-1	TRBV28	CATLSFTEAFF
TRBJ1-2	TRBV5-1	CASSLGGDYGYTF
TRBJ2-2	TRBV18	CASSPPLAGSRRAGELFF
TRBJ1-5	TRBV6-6	CASSQRTDTYSNQPQHF
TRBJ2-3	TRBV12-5	CASGPGLSTDTQYF
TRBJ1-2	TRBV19	CASKGQGGSNYGYTF
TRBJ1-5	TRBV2	CASSEVARGVNNQPQHF
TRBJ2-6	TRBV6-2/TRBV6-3	CASSTGSGANVLTF
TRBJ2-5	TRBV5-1	CASSSGLAGFQETQYF
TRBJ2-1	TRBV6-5	CASSDDRGPYNEQFF
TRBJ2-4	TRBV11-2	CASSSWDRAGIQYF
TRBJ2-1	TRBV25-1	CASSAWTSGSYEQFF
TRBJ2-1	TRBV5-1	CASSLAATSGTGEQFF
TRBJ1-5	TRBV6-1	CASSEEIQVLRQPQHF
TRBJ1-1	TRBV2	CASNTALNTEAFF
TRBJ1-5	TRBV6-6	CASSPSSSNNQPQHF
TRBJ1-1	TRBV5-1	CASSSSPVGATEAFF
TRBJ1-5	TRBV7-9	CASSSKAGEGPQHF
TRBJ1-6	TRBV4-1	CASSQVGDSSNSPLHF
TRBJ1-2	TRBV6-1	CASSAKNQRQAPNYGYTF